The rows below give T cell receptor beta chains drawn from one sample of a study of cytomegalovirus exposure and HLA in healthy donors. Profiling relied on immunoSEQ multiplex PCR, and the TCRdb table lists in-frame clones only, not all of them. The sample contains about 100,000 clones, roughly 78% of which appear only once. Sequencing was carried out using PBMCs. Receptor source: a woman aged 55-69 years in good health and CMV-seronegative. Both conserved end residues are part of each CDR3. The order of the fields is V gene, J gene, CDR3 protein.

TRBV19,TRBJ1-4,CASSINREKLFF
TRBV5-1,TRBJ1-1,CASGTDGNTEAFF
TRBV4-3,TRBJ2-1,CASSHAGDEQFF
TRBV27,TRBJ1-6,CASSLRLGTGTISPLHF
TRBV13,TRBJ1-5,CASSLGRMSPQHF
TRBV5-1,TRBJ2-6,CASSSRSSGANVLTF
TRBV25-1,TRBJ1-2,CASSAGTGAYGYTF
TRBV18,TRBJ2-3,CASSPLGGRTDTQYF
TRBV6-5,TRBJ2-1,CASSYERYNEQFF
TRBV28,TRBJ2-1,CASSSLGAGGWAYNEQFF
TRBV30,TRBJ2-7,CAWSLDRLRSEQYF
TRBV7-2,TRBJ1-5,CASSSGGTSVMSQHF
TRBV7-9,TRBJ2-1,CASRASRLAFF
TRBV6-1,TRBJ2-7,CASSGDREAEQYF
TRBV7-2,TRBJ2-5,CASSSTGETQYF